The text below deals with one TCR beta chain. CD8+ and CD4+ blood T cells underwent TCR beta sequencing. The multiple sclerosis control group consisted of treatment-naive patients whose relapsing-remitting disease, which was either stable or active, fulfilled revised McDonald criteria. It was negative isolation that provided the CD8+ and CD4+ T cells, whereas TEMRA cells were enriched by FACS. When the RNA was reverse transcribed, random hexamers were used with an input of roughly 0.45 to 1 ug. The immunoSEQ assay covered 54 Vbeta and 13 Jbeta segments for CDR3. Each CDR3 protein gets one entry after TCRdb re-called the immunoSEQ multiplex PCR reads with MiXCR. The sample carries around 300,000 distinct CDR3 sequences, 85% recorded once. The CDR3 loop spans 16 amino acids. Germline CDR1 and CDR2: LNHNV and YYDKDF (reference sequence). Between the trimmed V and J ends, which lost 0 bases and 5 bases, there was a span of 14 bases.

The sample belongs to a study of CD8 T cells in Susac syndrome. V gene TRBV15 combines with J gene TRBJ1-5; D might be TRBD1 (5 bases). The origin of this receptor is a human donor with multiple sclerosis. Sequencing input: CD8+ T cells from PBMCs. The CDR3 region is CATSREYTGRDQPQHF. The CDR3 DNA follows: TGTGCCACCAGCAGAGAGTATACGGGACGGGATCAGCCCCAGCATTTT.